This T cell receptor beta chain comes out of a study of patients and donors after allogeneic stem cell transplantation. There are many counts of this clonotype. TCRdb independently ran MiXCR on the RT-PCR reads; one entry per CDR3 protein. The repertoire includes hundreds of thousands of distinct CDR3 sequences, less than 15% of them detected once, and roughly 12% sits in the top ten. V lost 1 base to trimming and J lost 2 bases, with 7 bases between them. This CDR3 has 14 residues. This chain joins TRBV12-3 or TRBV12-4 and TRBJ2-3, with D hard to call. Sequenced sample: blood, either unsorted or a sorted T cell fraction (not recorded which). This TCR derives from a human donor who was either an allogeneic HSCT recipient or a stem cell or donor lymphocyte infusion donor (not recorded which). It is not recorded whose cells these are; they may come from a transplant donor. The CDR3 DNA reads TGTGCCAGCAGTTTAGGCGCCACCACAGATACGCAGTATTTT. It specifies CASSLGATTDTQYF.